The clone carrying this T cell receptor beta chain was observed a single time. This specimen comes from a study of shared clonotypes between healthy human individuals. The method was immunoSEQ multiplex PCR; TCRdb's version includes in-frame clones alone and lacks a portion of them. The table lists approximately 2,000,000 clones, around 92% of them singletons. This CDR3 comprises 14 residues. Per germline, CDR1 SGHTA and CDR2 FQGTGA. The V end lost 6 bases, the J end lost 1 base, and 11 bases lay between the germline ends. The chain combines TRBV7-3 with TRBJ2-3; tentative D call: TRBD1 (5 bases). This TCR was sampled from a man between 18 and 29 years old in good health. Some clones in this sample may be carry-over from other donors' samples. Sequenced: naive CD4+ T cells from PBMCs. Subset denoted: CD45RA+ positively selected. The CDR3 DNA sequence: TGTGCCAGCAGAAAGGGGTACGGCACAGATACGCAGTATTTT. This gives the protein CASRKGYGTDTQYF.